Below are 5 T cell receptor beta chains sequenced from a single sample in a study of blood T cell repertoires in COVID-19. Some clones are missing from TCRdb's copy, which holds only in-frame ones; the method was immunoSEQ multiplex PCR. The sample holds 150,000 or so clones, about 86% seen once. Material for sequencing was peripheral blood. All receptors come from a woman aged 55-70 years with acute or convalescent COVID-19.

CDR3 residues: CASSLDRNEQFF. The CDR3 region has the DNA TGCGCCAGCAGCTTGGATCGCAATGAGCAGTTCTTC. The chain carries TRBV5-1 and TRBJ2-1, with D hard to call. Germline V lookup: CDR1 SGHRS, CDR2 YFSETQ. The CDR3 runs 12 residues. Trimming took 0 bases from V and 6 from J, leaving 4 bases between them. Filled out from reference TRBV5-1 and TRBJ2-1, the complete variable domain reads KAGVTQTPRYLIKTRGQQVTLSCSPISGHRSVSWYQQTPGQGLQFLFEYFSETQRNKGNFPGRFSGRQFSNSRSEMNVSTLELGDSALYLCASSLDRNEQFFGPGTRLTVL.

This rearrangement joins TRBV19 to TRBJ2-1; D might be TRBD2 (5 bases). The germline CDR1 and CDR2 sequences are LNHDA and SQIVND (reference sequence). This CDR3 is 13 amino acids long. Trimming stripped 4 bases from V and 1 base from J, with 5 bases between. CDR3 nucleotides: TGTGCCAGTAGTAGAGGGTCCTACAATGAGCAGTTCTTC. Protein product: CASSRGSYNEQFF.

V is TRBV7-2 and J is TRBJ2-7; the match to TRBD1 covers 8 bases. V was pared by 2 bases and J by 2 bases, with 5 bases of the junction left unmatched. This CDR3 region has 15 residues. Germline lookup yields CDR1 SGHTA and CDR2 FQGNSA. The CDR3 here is CASSLTGQGAYEQYF. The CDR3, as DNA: TGTGCCAGCAGCTTAACCGGACAGGGTGCCTACGAGCAGTACTTC.

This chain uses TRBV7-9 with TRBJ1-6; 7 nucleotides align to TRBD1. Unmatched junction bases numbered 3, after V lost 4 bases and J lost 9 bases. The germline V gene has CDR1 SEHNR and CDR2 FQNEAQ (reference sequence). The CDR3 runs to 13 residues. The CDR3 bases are TGTGCCAGCAGCTCGTCAGGGGGTTCACCCCTCCACTTT. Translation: CASSSSGGSPLHF.

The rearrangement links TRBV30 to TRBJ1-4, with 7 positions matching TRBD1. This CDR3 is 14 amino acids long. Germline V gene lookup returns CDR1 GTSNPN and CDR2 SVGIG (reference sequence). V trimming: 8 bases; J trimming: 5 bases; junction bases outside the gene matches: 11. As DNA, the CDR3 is TGTGCCAAACGAACACAGGGGCGGAATGAAAAACTGTTTTTT. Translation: CAKRTQGRNEKLFF.